This TCR beta chain derives from a study of cytomegalovirus exposure and HLA in healthy donors. A multiplex PCR was run with 60 Vbeta primers and 13 Jbeta primers. The table came from immunoSEQ multiplex PCR; TCRdb's copy has only in-frame clones and leaves some out. The sample includes roughly 230,000 clones, 80% to 90% of them seen just once. CDR3 length equals 15 residues. CDR1 and CDR2 (germline): MNHNS, SASEGT. V shed 4 bases and J 7 bases; nucleotides not matched to a gene: 5. This chain links TRBV6-1 with TRBJ2-1; the match to TRBD2 covers 12 bases. Sequencing was performed on PBMCs. The TCR originated in a girl aged 2 to 10 in good health and CMV-seronegative. The CDR3 region has the DNA TGTGCCAGCAGTGGGTGGGGACTAGCGGGTAATGAGCAGTTCTTC. It codes for CASSGWGLAGNEQFF.